This TCR beta chain came from a study of cytomegalovirus exposure and HLA in healthy donors. Study at large: Among fewer than 500 genotyped donors, about 80% fell in the Caucasian-associated ancestry cluster.

Findings of the study overall: The authors later found most CMV-associated TCR beta chains appeared HLA-restricted. TCR beta chains numbering 164 were designated cytomegalovirus-associated.

As concerns this clone: Its target is unknown.

Unrecorded immune exposures were likely, despite nominal health at sampling. This CDR3 comprises 13 residues. CDR1 is SNHLY and CDR2 is FYNNEI in the germline V gene. Trimming shortened V by 1 base and J by 6 bases, and 9 bases separated the two germline ends. PCR primers comprised 60 Vbeta and 13 Jbeta primers. Sequenced by immunoSEQ multiplex PCR; TCRdb stores in-frame clones only, minus some. The table lists 150,000 to 200,000 clones, around 81% of them singletons. The sequencing sample was made of PBMCs. The chain joins TRBV2 to TRBJ1-2; D gene unclear. The TCR originated in a middle-aged man in good health and CMV-seronegative. The CDR3 nucleotides read TGTGCCAGCAGTGAAGGGGTCGGGGATGGCTACACCTTC. The encoded protein is CASSEGVGDGYTF. Together with reference TRBV2 and TRBJ1-2, the CDR3 gives the full variable domain: EPEVTQTPSHQVTQMGQEVILRCVPISNHLYFYWYRQILGQKVEFLVSFYNNEISEKSEIFDDQFSVERPDGSNFTLKIRSTKLEDSAMYFCASSEGVGDGYTFGSGTRLTVV.